This T cell receptor (beta chain) was identified in a study of CD8+ T cells in alopecia areata. In the study overall: The protocol delivered tofacitinib for 6 to 18 months, then withdrew it for 6 months. The study, taken as a whole, reports: For lesional scalp, especially alopecia totalis/universalis, clonality was higher than in normal scalp.

In regard to this clone: Its antigen is unknown. One junction end does not reproduce the germline sequence, and a read error may be involved.

The CDR3 consists of 11 residues. Per germline, CDR1 SEHNR and CDR2 FQNEAQ (reference sequence). PBMCs, the starting material, were the source of sorted CD4+ and CD8+ T cells. Following extraction, RNA underwent reverse transcription to cDNA, which served as the sequencing template. Data came from immunoSEQ multiplex PCR; TCRdb stores just in-frame clones and leaves some out. The data contain 130,000 to 150,000 clones, 75% to 90% of them singletons. The chain couples TRBV7-9 to TRBJ2-1; weak D call: TRBD2 (6 bases). The receptor was derived from a human donor with alopecia areata. The sequenced sample was CD8+ T cells sorted from blood, obtained at week 0. The CDR3 reads CASSLSQVAVF. The CDR3, as DNA: TGTGCCAGCAGCCTATCTCAAGTAGCGGTCTTC.